The source of this T cell receptor (beta chain) is a study of blood T cell repertoires in COVID-19 (dated by TCRdb to 2019 to 2021). For the wider study: The collaborator samples originated in the United States, Italy and Spain and spanned the acute and convalescent phases of COVID-19. Nearly every sample came with metadata listing a de-identified subject ID, COVID-19 status, age in years and sex. Samples came from the ongoing ImmuneRACE study (first 160 participants) plus 1,254 subjects from 6 global collaborators. The dataset comprised deeply sampled blood TCRbeta repertoires from subjects exposed to, actively infected with, or recovered from COVID-19. Where available, HLA class I and class II types were obtained from metadata supplied by the sample provider rather than from assay-based typing. The repertoires were made available in a free public database intended to serve as a resource for research on the immune response to SARS-CoV-2. The material from the prospective study consisted of cDNA or gDNA derived from T cells, B-cell-depleted T cells, or PBMCs. The investigation overall reported the following: How much clinical and demographic metadata was included differed by source and by participant, and the metadata was provided uncurated.

As encoded in the germline V gene, CDR1 is MNHEY while CDR2 is SVGAGI. The CDR3 spans 15 residues, from the cysteine through the phenylalanine. Only CDR3 DNA is held: 45 bases, read in frame from base 1. The germline V and J ends show losses of 4 bases and 3 bases respectively, and no gene match explains 8 bases of the junction. TCRbeta CDR3 regions were amplified from genomic DNA using the immunoSEQ Assay, a bias-controlled multiplex PCR. As for how the authors treated the data: The number of nucleated cells in each sample was estimated from the amplification of reference gene primers within the assay. To quantify the absolute abundance of each unique TCRbeta CDR3 rearrangement, sequence reads were collapsed and filtered. For each sample, productive Simpson clonality was calculated by taking the square root of Simpson's diversity index across productive rearrangements. TCRdb re-hosts the immuneACCESS table, in-frame sequences only. Its copies lack some clones; in the studies checked, an unresolved V gene accounts for under half of them, and the cause for the rest is not known. The DNA was the basis for D and trimming; V, J and clone size are from that table. This sample holds roughly 50,000 clones; 75% to 90% were observed only once. Of the sample, roughly 50% is held by the ten largest clones.

In this sample, this clone turned up a few times. The antigen this receptor binds is unknown. No much larger clonotype is one base removed from it; base qualities were not supplied. Collaborating institutions collected whole blood in K2EDTA tubes following their own protocols. For TCRbeta analysis, collaborators shipped samples in one of three forms: frozen whole blood, isolated PBMCs, or DNA extracted from either of those sample types. Recombination linked TRBV6-5 to TRBJ1-2; 7 middle bases align to TRBD1. Sequencing input: peripheral blood. The origin of this receptor is a man between 65 and 85 years old with acute or convalescent COVID-19. The DNA is TGTGCCAGCAGTTTCCACAGGGGCGCGGACTATGGCTACACCTTC. This translates into CASSFHRGADYGYTF.